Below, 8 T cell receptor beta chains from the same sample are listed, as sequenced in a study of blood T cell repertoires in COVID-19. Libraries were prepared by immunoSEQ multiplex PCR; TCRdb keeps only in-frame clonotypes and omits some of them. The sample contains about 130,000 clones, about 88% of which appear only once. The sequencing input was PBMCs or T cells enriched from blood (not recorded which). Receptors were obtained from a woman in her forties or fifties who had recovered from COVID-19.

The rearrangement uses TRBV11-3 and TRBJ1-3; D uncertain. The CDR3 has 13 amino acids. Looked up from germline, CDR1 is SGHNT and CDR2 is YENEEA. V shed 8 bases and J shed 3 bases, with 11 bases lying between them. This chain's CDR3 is CASLVRVGNTIYF. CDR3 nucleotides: TGTGCCAGCCTGGTTCGAGTTGGAAACACCATATATTTT.

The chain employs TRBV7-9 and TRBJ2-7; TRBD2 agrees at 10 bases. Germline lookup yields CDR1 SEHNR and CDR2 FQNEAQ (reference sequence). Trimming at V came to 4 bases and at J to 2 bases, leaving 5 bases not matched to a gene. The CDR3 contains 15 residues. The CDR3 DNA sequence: TGTGCCAGCAGCTCAGGACTAGCGGCCCCCTACGAGCAGTACTTC. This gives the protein CASSSGLAAPYEQYF.

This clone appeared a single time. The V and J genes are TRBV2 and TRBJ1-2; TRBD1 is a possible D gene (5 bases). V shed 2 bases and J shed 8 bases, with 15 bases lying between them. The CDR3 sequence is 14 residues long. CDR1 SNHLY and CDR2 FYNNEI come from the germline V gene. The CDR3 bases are TGTGCCAGCAGTGAATATGGAGACAGTCGCGGCTACACCTTC. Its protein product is CASSEYGDSRGYTF.

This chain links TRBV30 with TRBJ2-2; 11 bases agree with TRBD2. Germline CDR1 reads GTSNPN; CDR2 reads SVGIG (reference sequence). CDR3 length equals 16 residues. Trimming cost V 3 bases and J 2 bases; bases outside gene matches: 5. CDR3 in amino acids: CAWRLAGGLNTGELFF. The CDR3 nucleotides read TGTGCCTGGAGGCTAGCGGGGGGCCTTAACACCGGGGAGCTGTTTTTT.

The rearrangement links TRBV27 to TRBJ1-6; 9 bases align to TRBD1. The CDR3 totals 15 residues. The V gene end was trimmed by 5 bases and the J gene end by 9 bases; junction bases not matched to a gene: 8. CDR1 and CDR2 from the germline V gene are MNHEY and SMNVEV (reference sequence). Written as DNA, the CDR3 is TGTGCCAGCAGTCCAGGGGGACAGGGAATTTCACCCCTCCACTTT. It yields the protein CASSPGGQGISPLHF.

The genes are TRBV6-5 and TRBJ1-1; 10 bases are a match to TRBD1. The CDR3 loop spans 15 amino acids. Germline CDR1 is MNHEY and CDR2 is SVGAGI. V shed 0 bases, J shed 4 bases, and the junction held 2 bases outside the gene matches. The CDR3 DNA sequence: TGTGCCAGCAGTTACTCTAGGACAGGGGGCACTGAAGCTTTCTTT. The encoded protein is CASSYSRTGGTEAFF.

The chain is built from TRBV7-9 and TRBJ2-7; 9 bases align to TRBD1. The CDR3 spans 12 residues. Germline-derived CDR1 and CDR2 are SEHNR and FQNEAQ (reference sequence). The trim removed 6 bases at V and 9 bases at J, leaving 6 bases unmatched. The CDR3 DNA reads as TGTGCCAGCAGGGGGGACAGGGCAGGGCAGTACTTC. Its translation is CASRGDRAGQYF.

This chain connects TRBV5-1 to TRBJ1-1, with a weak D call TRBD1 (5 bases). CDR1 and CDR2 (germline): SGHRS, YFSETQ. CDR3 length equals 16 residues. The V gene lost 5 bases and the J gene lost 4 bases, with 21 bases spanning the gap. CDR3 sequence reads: CASRRQKQGWSTEAFF. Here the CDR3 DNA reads TGCGCCAGCAGGAGACAGAAACAAGGCTGGAGCACTGAAGCTTTCTTT.